This is a list of T cell receptor beta chains from one sample in a study of blood T cell repertoires in COVID-19. The data were produced by immunoSEQ multiplex PCR, yet TCRdb's version contains in-frame clones alone and is incomplete. The sample lists more than 35,000 clones, 80% seen once, with 35% to 45% in the top ten. The sample taken for sequencing was peripheral blood. The receptors come from a man older than 75 with active or convalescent COVID-19. Both conserved end residues are part of each CDR3. Each record gives: J gene, clone size, D gene, V gene, CDR3 DNA, CDR3 protein. The D gene is left open where the match is weak. Some rows have no size entry. The others give once, few or many, or a class for an expanded clone.

TRBJ1-1	.	.	TRBV5-5	TGTGCCAGCACCCGAGGCAGGGAGAACACTGAAGCTTTCTTT	CASTRGRENTEAFF
TRBJ2-7	few	TRBD2	TRBV7-2	TGTGCCAGCAGCTTGGGACTAGCGGGGGCCCTCCGGTACTTC	CASSLGLAGALRYF
TRBJ1-1	.	TRBD1	TRBV18	TGTGCCAGCTCACCCCGGACAGGGAACACTGAAGCTTTCTTT	CASSPRTGNTEAFF
TRBJ2-7	.	.	TRBV5-1	TGCGCCAGCAGCTTGGCTCAGGGCGAAGACGAGCAGTACTTC	CASSLAQGEDEQYF
TRBJ2-7	.	.	TRBV7-8	TGTGCCAGCAGCGGGACAAGCGGGGACACACCCTCCTACGAGCAGTACTTC	CASSGTSGDTPSYEQYF
TRBJ1-4	.	TRBD1	TRBV18	TGTGCCAGCTCACTGGGGGGACAGCGAAAACTGTTTTTT	CASSLGGQRKLFF
TRBJ2-1	.	TRBD2	TRBV6-5	TGTGCCAGCAGCAGGCGGGAGGTCTACAATGAGCAGTTCTTC	CASSRREVYNEQFF
TRBJ1-4	.	.	TRBV2	TGTGCCAGCAGTGGCTCGGGATACGCTAATGAAAAACTGTTTTTT	CASSGSGYANEKLFF
TRBJ2-5	.	TRBD1	TRBV28	TGTGCCAGCAGTTTTGCAGGGGGCTTGGAGACCCAGTACTTC	CASSFAGGLETQYF
TRBJ1-1	.	.	TRBV5-4	TGTGCCAGCAGCCCACAGGTAGGGAACACTGAAGCTTTCTTT	CASSPQVGNTEAFF
TRBJ2-5	.	TRBD2	TRBV28	TGTGCCAGCAGTTTACGTCTAGCGGGGGGCCAGTACTTC	CASSLRLAGGQYF
TRBJ1-4	.	.	TRBV3-1/TRBV3-2	TGTGCCAGCAGCCAAGATCGAGGGAAGGGAGGAAAACTGTTTTTT	CASSQDRGKGGKLFF
TRBJ2-7	medium-sized	TRBD1	TRBV4-1	TGCGCCAGCAGCCCGGGACAGGGGAAATACGAGCAGTACTTC	CASSPGQGKYEQYF
TRBJ2-1	.	TRBD2	TRBV6-5	TGTGCCAGCAGCCCCCGGGGGGTTGGCAATGAGCAGTTCTTC	CASSPRGVGNEQFF
TRBJ1-6	.	.	TRBV2	TGTGCCAGCAGTGCGGGGGGCGCATCACCCCTCCACTTT	CASSAGGASPLHF
TRBJ2-3	.	TRBD2	TRBV7-8	TGTGCCAGCAGCTTACTTTTCGGGACTAGCGGAAGCACAGATACGCAGTATTTT	CASSLLFGTSGSTDTQYF
TRBJ1-6	.	.	TRBV28	TGTGCCAGCAGTTTATATTCCTCGACAGGACTTAATAATTCACCCCTCCACTTT	CASSLYSSTGLNNSPLHF
TRBJ1-2	.	TRBD1	TRBV19	TGTGCCAGTAGTAATCAGGGGGCGAACTATGGCTACACCTTC	CASSNQGANYGYTF
TRBJ1-2	.	TRBD1	TRBV27	TGTGCCAGTTTAGACAGGGCCCGTGGCTACACCTTC	CASLDRARGYTF
TRBJ1-1	.	.	TRBV29-1	TGCAGCGCTTACTCGGGGGGCGCGTACACTGAAGCTTTCTTT	CSAYSGGAYTEAFF
TRBJ2-3	once	.	TRBV11-3	TGTGCCAGCAGCTTAGTCTCACAGGGATCTTCTAGCACAGATACGCAGTATTTT	CASSLVSQGSSSTDTQYF
TRBJ2-7	many	TRBD2	TRBV30	TGTGCCTGGAGGCTACTAGCGTACACCTACGAGCAGTACTTC	CAWRLLAYTYEQYF
TRBJ2-2	.	.	TRBV9	TGTGCCAGCAGCGTAGAGCCGGGCACCGGGGAGCTGTTTTTT	CASSVEPGTGELFF
TRBJ1-2	.	.	TRBV23-1	TGCGCCAGCAGTCAAATCAAGGGCAGGGTCTATGGCTACACCTTC	CASSQIKGRVYGYTF
TRBJ2-2	.	.	TRBV20-1	TGCAGTGCTAGTGACACTAGACCCGGGGAGCTGTTTTTT	CSASDTRPGELFF
TRBJ1-6	few	.	TRBV7-9	TGTGCCAGCAGCGGACAATCGGATTCACCCCTCCACTTT	CASSGQSDSPLHF
TRBJ1-4	.	.	TRBV7-9	TGTGCCAGCAGCTTGCAGGCTACTAATGAAAAACTGTTTTTT	CASSLQATNEKLFF
TRBJ2-1	.	.	TRBV29-1	TGCAGCGTATTCCGGTATGAGCAGTTCTTC	CSVFRYEQFF
TRBJ2-1	.	.	TRBV7-2	TGTGCCAGCAGCCCAACTATAACCCCCTCCTACAATGAGCAGTTCTTC	CASSPTITPSYNEQFF
TRBJ1-5	.	TRBD1	TRBV6-2/TRBV6-3	TGTGCCAGCAGTTCCGGACAGGGAAGGCCAAGCGATCAGCCCCAGCATTTT	CASSSGQGRPSDQPQHF
TRBJ1-3	once	.	TRBV28	TGTGCCAGCAGCGTACAGCAGTTTGGAAACACCATATATTTT	CASSVQQFGNTIYF
TRBJ2-5	.	TRBD1	TRBV7-8	TGTGCCAGCAGGTTACAGGGGGGCGAGACCCAGTACTTC	CASRLQGGETQYF
TRBJ2-7	once	TRBD2	TRBV5-1	TGCGCCAGCAGCTTGGGGGCCGGGACTAGCGGATACGAGCAGTACTTC	CASSLGAGTSGYEQYF
TRBJ2-2	few	TRBD2	TRBV9	TGTGCCAGCAGCGTAGGACTAGCGGGAGGTCATGCCGGGGAGCTGTTTTTT	CASSVGLAGGHAGELFF
TRBJ2-7	.	TRBD2	TRBV28	TGTGCCAGTAGAGAGGGACTAGCGGGAGGGAAGCAGTACTTC	CASREGLAGGKQYF
TRBJ1-6	.	TRBD1	TRBV7-2	TGTGCCAGCAGCCCCGGGACAGTTTCACCCCTCCACTTT	CASSPGTVSPLHF
TRBJ1-2	once	TRBD1	TRBV2	TGTGCCAGCAGCGACAGGGTGTTGAACTATGGCTACACCTTC	CASSDRVLNYGYTF
TRBJ2-5	.	TRBD1	TRBV6-5	TGTGCCAGCAGTTACGGCAGGGGGCAAGAGACCCAGTACTTC	CASSYGRGQETQYF
TRBJ1-4	.	TRBD1	TRBV5-6	TGTGCCAGCAGCTCGTCCCGGGACAGGGGTGGAGGGGAAAAACTGTTTTTT	CASSSSRDRGGGEKLFF
TRBJ2-5	.	TRBD1	TRBV18	TGTGCCAGCTCACCTACGGCAGGGGGCGAAGAGACCCAGTACTTC	CASSPTAGGEETQYF
TRBJ1-3	.	TRBD1	TRBV7-2	TGTGCCAGCAGCCCGACAGGGTCTGGAAACACCATATATTTT	CASSPTGSGNTIYF
TRBJ2-1	few	.	TRBV24-1	TGTGCCACCAGTGATTTGAGGGGAGGGCAGTTCTTC	CATSDLRGGQFF
TRBJ2-1	.	TRBD2	TRBV6-6	TGTGCCAGCAGTTTCTTAGCGGGAGGATTTGGTGGTGAGCAGTTCTTC	CASSFLAGGFGGEQFF
TRBJ2-2	.	.	TRBV14	TGTGCCAGCAGTCCCCTCCGACTGAACGGCATCGGGGAGCTGTTTTTT	CASSPLRLNGIGELFF
TRBJ1-1	.	.	TRBV19	TGTGCCAGTAGTATATCCTTGAACACTGAAGCTTTCTTT	CASSISLNTEAFF
TRBJ2-5	.	.	TRBV7-9	TGTGCCAGCAGCTTAGGGAACAGGGAATTTGGGACCCAGTACTTC	CASSLGNREFGTQYF
TRBJ2-7	.	TRBD2	TRBV7-9	TGTGCCAGCAGCCCTCCCAGCGGGAGTCTCTACGAGCAGTACTTC	CASSPPSGSLYEQYF
TRBJ1-6	.	.	TRBV4-3	TGCGCCAGCAGCCAAGATTTTCAAAATTCACCCCTCCACTTT	CASSQDFQNSPLHF
TRBJ2-1	.	TRBD2	TRBV5-4	TGTGCCAGCAGCTTGGGGCTAGCGGGGGGGGAAAATGAGCAGTTCTTC	CASSLGLAGGENEQFF